What follows are 21 T cell receptor beta chains derived from one specimen sequenced in a study of T cell responses to AZD1222 COVID-19 vaccine (dated by TCRdb to 2020 to 2022). The time point label on this specimen signifies: about 28 days (+/-7) after the second vaccine dose. Library preparation was by the immunoSEQ multiplex PCR assay. The clones in this table, taken by TCRdb from immuneACCESS, are in-frame only. Not every clone is retained; where verified, under half of the shortfall comes from an unresolved V gene, and the cause of the rest is unknown. The sample yields tens of thousands of clones; around 80% were counted once. About 50% of the sample is taken by the ten largest. Sample: peripheral blood, taken 28 days after the second AZD1222 dose. These receptor sequences come from an adult who received the AZD1222 COVID-19 vaccine.

This rearrangement joins TRBV28 to TRBJ2-1; possibly TRBD2 for D (5 bases). CDR1 is MDHEN, CDR2 SYDVKM, per germline. Trimming took 2 bases from V and 10 from J, leaving 12 bases between them. This CDR3 comprises 13 residues. This CDR3 reads CASSLPIAREQFF. The CDR3 DNA is TGTGCCAGCAGTTTACCTATAGCGAGAGAGCAGTTCTTC. Using reference TRBV28 and TRBJ2-1 for the parts outside the CDR3, the full variable domain is DVKVTQSSRYLVKRTGEKVFLECVQDMDHENMFWYRQDPGLGLRLIYFSYDVKMKEKGDIPEGYSVSREKKERFSLILESASTNQTSMYLCASSLPIAREQFFGPGTRLTVL.

The chain joins TRBV19 to TRBJ2-1; no clear D. The V end was cut by 4 bases, the J end by 7 bases, with 14 bases between. Germline CDR1 reads LNHDA; CDR2 reads SQIVND (reference sequence). The CDR3 extends over 14 amino acids. CDR3: CASSSVGSLNEQFF. As DNA, the CDR3 is TGTGCCAGTAGTAGCGTTGGCAGTTTGAATGAGCAGTTCTTC.

The gene calls are TRBV7-6 and TRBJ2-7; 9 bases are shared with TRBD1. CDR1 SGHVS and CDR2 FNYEAQ come from the germline V gene. With 4 bases clipped from V and 5 bases from J, the junction kept 12 bases outside the gene matches. The CDR3 sequence is 16 residues long. The CDR3 nucleotides are TGTGCCAGCAGCTCACAGACCGGGACAGGGATCCACGAGCAGTACTTC. It yields the protein CASSSQTGTGIHEQYF.

This clone was detected once. The chain employs TRBV10-1 and TRBJ2-2; D perhaps matches TRBD2 (6 bases). V was shortened by 5 bases and J by 3 bases, with 13 bases between the two germline ends. This CDR3 region has 15 residues. Germline V gene sequence: CDR1 WNHNN, CDR2 SYGVQD (reference sequence). CDR3 in amino acids: CASSISGTYTGELFF. In DNA form, the CDR3 reads TGCGCCAGCAGTATTAGCGGTACCTACACCGGGGAGCTGTTTTTT.

The chain employs TRBV12-3 or TRBV12-4 and TRBJ1-2; a weak D match, TRBD1 (5 bases). This CDR3 is 13 amino acids long. Trimming pared 3 bases from V and 4 bases from J, leaving 9 bases between. The CDR3 DNA reads as TGTGCCAGCAGTTTGGGGGTTGGCTATGGCTACACCTTC. It yields the protein CASSLGVGYGYTF.

The V gene is TRBV24-1, the J gene TRBJ2-7; 7 positions match TRBD2. The V and J ends lost 3 bases and 4 bases, in that order; junction bases with no gene match: 5. The CDR3 is 14 residues long. Looked up from germline, CDR1 is KGHDR and CDR2 is SFDVKD. CDR3 region: CATSDRASGYEQYF. In nucleotides, the CDR3 is TGTGCCACCAGTGATCGGGCTAGCGGATACGAGCAGTACTTC.

The chain recombines TRBV9 with TRBJ2-7; perhaps TRBD2 as D (5 bases). The V gene's germline CDR1 is SGDLS and CDR2 YYNGEE. V dropped 4 bases and J dropped 2 bases, with 16 bases sitting between them. CDR3 size: 15 residues. The CDR3 reads CASSPRGSSAYEQYF. Written as DNA, the CDR3 is TGTGCCAGCAGCCCCCGTGGGAGTAGCGCCTACGAGCAGTACTTC.

This clone has ten or more counts. The V gene is TRBV25-1, the J gene TRBJ2-1; TRBD1 might be the D (7 bases). There are 15 residues in the CDR3. V lost 3 bases and J lost 4, with 13 bases in between. Germline CDR1 is MGHDK and CDR2 is SYGVNS. The CDR3 sequence: CASSDVSGGYNEQFF. The CDR3 nucleotides are TGTGCCAGCAGTGACGTGTCAGGGGGGTACAATGAGCAGTTCTTC. The variable domain in full, with the rest retrieved from reference TRBV25-1 and TRBJ2-1, is EADIYQTPRYLVIGTGKKITLECSQTMGHDKMYWYQQDPGMELHLIHYSYGVNSTEKGDLSSESTVSRIRTEHFPLTLESARPSHTSQYLCASSDVSGGYNEQFFGPGTRLTVL.

The chain employs TRBV28 and TRBJ2-3; tentatively, D is TRBD2 (6 bases). The CDR3 covers 16 residues. The germline CDR1 and CDR2 sequences are MDHEN and SYDVKM. Trimming stripped 2 bases from V and 1 base from J, with 13 bases between. CDR3 sequence: CASSLMRLAGTDTQYF. The CDR3 DNA sequence: TGTGCCAGCAGTTTAATGAGGTTAGCGGGCACAGATACGCAGTATTTT.

The V call is TRBV7-3, the J call TRBJ2-2; 8 nucleotides line up with TRBD1. Germline CDR1 is SGHTA and CDR2 is FQGTGA. The V segment lost 4 bases and the J segment 8 bases; nucleotides outside the gene matches: 6. The CDR3 covers 14 residues. The CDR3 nucleotides are TGTGCCAGCAGCTCCCGACAGGGGATGGGGGAGCTGTTTTTT. It codes for CASSSRQGMGELFF.

V gene TRBV29-1 combines with J gene TRBJ2-2; a weak D match, TRBD2 (5 bases). The V gene lost 4 bases and the J gene lost 1 base, with 10 bases spanning the gap. Germline assignment: CDR1 SQVTM and CDR2 ANQGSEA. CDR3 length: 14 residues. The CDR3 DNA is TGCAGCGTTGCCTGGACTGTGAACACCGGGGAGCTGTTTTTT. Residues: CSVAWTVNTGELFF.

The V gene is TRBV7-9, the J gene TRBJ2-3; D is perhaps TRBD1 or TRBD2 (6 bases each). Trimming shortened V by 1 base and J by 4 bases, and 9 bases separated the two germline ends. The germline V gene has CDR1 SEHNR and CDR2 FQNEAQ (reference sequence). The CDR3 has 14 residues. The CDR3 protein is CASSLGGAPDTQYF. DNA of the CDR3: TGTGCCAGCAGCTTAGGGGGGGCCCCAGATACGCAGTATTTT. Looking up the rest from reference TRBV7-9 and TRBJ2-3 gives the full variable domain: DTGVSQNPRHKITKRGQNVTFRCDPISEHNRLYWYRQTLGQGPEFLTYFQNEAQLEKSRLLSDRFSAERPKGSFSTLEIQRTEQGDSAMYLCASSLGGAPDTQYFGPGTRLTVL.

The rearrangement uses TRBV5-8 and TRBJ1-6, with 7 bases matching TRBD1. With 4 bases clipped from V and 5 bases from J, the junction kept 3 bases outside the gene matches. The germline V gene has CDR1 SGHTS and CDR2 YDEGEE. The CDR3 length is 14 residues. The CDR3 loop reads CASSPGTDNSPLHF. DNA for the CDR3: TGTGCCAGCAGCCCCGGGACAGATAATTCACCCCTCCACTTT. The full variable domain, in which reference TRBV5-8 and TRBJ1-6 provide the parts outside the CDR3, is EAGVTQSPTHLIKTRGQQATLRCSPISGHTSVYWYQQALGLGLQFLLWYDEGEERNRGNFPPRFSGRQFPNYSSELNVNALELEDSALYLCASSPGTDNSPLHFGNGTRLTVT.

The chain uses TRBV7-9 and TRBJ1-4; TRBD1 might be the D (5 bases). The CDR3 is 14 residues long. The V and J ends lost 7 bases and 7 bases respectively, with 16 bases between them. Germline V gene sequence: CDR1 SEHNR, CDR2 FQNEAQ (reference sequence). Written as DNA, the CDR3 is TGTGCCAGCACCCCCACCCGGGGACCTGAAAAACTGTTTTTT. Translation: CASTPTRGPEKLFF.

The V gene is TRBV5-6, the J gene TRBJ2-1; 8 nucleotides match TRBD2. CDR3 length: 17 amino acids. Germline trimming cut 1 base from V and 2 bases from J; bases unmatched to any gene: 8. Looked up from germline, CDR1 is SGHDT and CDR2 is YYEEEE. As DNA, the CDR3 is TGTGCCAGCAGCTTGTTCTTTCGAGCGGGGGCCTACAATGAGCAGTTCTTC. Its translation: CASSLFFRAGAYNEQFF.

The chain joins TRBV11-2 to TRBJ1-4; weak D call: TRBD1 (6 bases). CDR1 SGHAT and CDR2 FQNNGV come from the germline V gene. The CDR3 length is 14 residues. The germline V and J ends were trimmed by 6 bases and 5 bases, with 13 bases remaining between them. CDR3 nucleotides: TGTGCCAGCAGTCCCCGGACAGTAAATGAAAAACTGTTTTTT. Protein sequence: CASSPRTVNEKLFF.

This rearrangement joins TRBV7-2 to TRBJ1-2; D might be TRBD1 (5 bases). The CDR3 has 13 amino acids. V lost 5 bases and J lost 6, with 13 bases in between. Germline lookup yields CDR1 SGHTA and CDR2 FQGNSA. For the CDR3, the DNA is TGTGCCAGCAGCAACTACGGGGGAAATGGCTACACCTTC. Its translation is CASSNYGGNGYTF.

The chain couples TRBV5-6 to TRBJ2-5; D remains unclear. Germline V gives CDR1 SGHDT, CDR2 YYEEEE. The CDR3 covers 15 residues. Trimming pared 5 bases from V and 5 bases from J, leaving 19 bases between. The CDR3 DNA reads as TGTGCCAGCAGGCGACGTTGGGCCGCGCGGGAGACCCAGTACTTC. Its protein product is CASRRRWAARETQYF. The entire variable domain, with the rest obtained from reference TRBV5-6 and TRBJ2-5, is as follows: DAGVTQSPTHLIKTRGQQVTLRCSPKSGHDTVSWYQQALGQGPQFIFQYYEEEERQRGNFPDRFSGHQFPNYSSELNVNALLLGDSALYLCASRRRWAARETQYFGPGTRLLVL.

This rearrangement joins TRBV29-1 to TRBJ2-2, with no clear D. Germline V CDR1 and CDR2: SQVTM, ANQGSEA. V lost 6 bases to trimming and J lost 5 bases, with 4 bases between them. The CDR3 runs 10 residues. This CDR3 is CSVLTGELFF. The CDR3 DNA is TGCAGCGTCCTTACCGGGGAGCTGTTTTTT.

The chain is built from TRBV2 and TRBJ1-1; D uncertain. The germline gives CDR1 SNHLY, CDR2 FYNNEI. V gave up 3 bases and J gave up 0 bases, with 11 bases separating them. The CDR3 covers 15 residues. The CDR3: CASSDEVNMNTEAFF. The CDR3 DNA sequence: TGTGCCAGCAGTGATGAGGTGAACATGAACACTGAAGCTTTCTTT.

The CDR3 DNA is TGTGCCAGCAGTGTTGTCGCGGGTACAGAGCAGTTCTTC. Translating gives CASSVVAGTEQFF. This sequence joins TRBV6-4 and TRBJ2-1; a possible D gene is TRBD2 (5 bases). V was pared by 4 bases and J by 10 bases, with 14 bases between. CDR1 MRHNA and CDR2 SNTAGT come from the germline V gene. The CDR3 consists of 13 residues.